One and the same sample provided the 15 T cell receptor beta chains below, sequenced in a study of cytomegalovirus exposure and HLA in healthy donors. Data came from immunoSEQ multiplex PCR; TCRdb stores just in-frame clones and leaves some out. The sample contains some 160,000 clones, about 88% of which appear only once. Sequencing was done on a sample of PBMCs. The receptors derive from a man aged 18 to 29 in good health and CMV-seronegative.

The V and J genes are TRBV6-1 and TRBJ2-1; a possible D gene is TRBD2 (6 bases). Per the germline V gene, CDR1 is MNHNS and CDR2 is SASEGT. The CDR3 sequence is 12 residues long. Trimming took off 7 bases at V and 6 bases at J, with 10 bases between the two ends. CDR3 in amino acids: CASTLGSNEQFF. CDR3 DNA sequence: TGTGCCAGCACCCTCGGGAGCAATGAGCAGTTCTTC.

The V and J genes are TRBV29-1 and TRBJ1-5; possibly TRBD1 for D (6 bases). Deletions cut 6 bases from V and 0 bases from J, with 12 bases between. Germline V lookup: CDR1 SQVTM, CDR2 ANQGSEA. CDR3 length: 14 residues. For the CDR3, the DNA is TGCAGCGTGTTGGACAGTTATAGCAATCAGCCCCAGCATTTT. Protein: CSVLDSYSNQPQHF.

The chain links TRBV6-1 to TRBJ2-7; no clear D. Germline CDR1 is MNHNS and CDR2 is SASEGT. This CDR3 region has 14 residues. V lost 3 bases and J 6 bases, leaving 15 bases between the germline ends. CDR3 region: CASSEEEIMGEQYV. The CDR3 nucleotides are TGTGCCAGCAGTGAGGAAGAGATTATGGGCGAGCAGTACGTC.

This clone has only a few counts. The chain couples TRBV2 to TRBJ2-7; tentative D call: TRBD2 (6 bases). Germline V gene lookup returns CDR1 SNHLY and CDR2 FYNNEI. The CDR3 contains 14 residues. Trimming pared 6 bases from V and 7 bases from J, leaving 19 bases between. In DNA, the CDR3 is TGTGCCAGCAGCCTCCTCCCGGGAGCAGGGGAGCAGTACTTC. Its translation: CASSLLPGAGEQYF.

The chain has TRBV5-1 and TRBJ2-3, with a tentative D call TRBD1 (6 bases). Germline V gene sequence: CDR1 SGHRS, CDR2 YFSETQ. Between the trimmed V and J ends, which lost 0 bases and 6 bases, there was a span of 11 bases. The CDR3 is made up of 14 amino acids. Here the CDR3 reads CASSLVGGEDTQYF. The CDR3, as DNA: TGCGCCAGCAGCTTGGTTGGGGGCGAGGATACGCAGTATTTT.

The genes are TRBV20-1 and TRBJ2-7, with a weak D call TRBD2 (6 bases). Between the trimmed V and J ends, which lost 7 bases and 4 bases, there was a span of 11 bases. Looked up from germline, CDR1 is DFQATT and CDR2 is SNEGSKA (reference sequence). The CDR3 is 11 amino acids. In DNA, the CDR3 is TGCAGTGTCGGGAGCCGGTACGAGCAGTACTTC. Its protein product is CSVGSRYEQYF.

This chain connects TRBV7-8 to TRBJ2-4; D perhaps matches TRBD1 (5 bases). The CDR3 sequence is 13 residues long. V shed 4 bases and J shed 8 bases, with 12 bases lying between them. Looked up from germline, CDR1 is SGHVS and CDR2 is FQNEAQ. The DNA for the CDR3 is TGTGCCAGCAGCTCCCAGGGTCGGGACATTCAGTACTTC. Protein sequence: CASSSQGRDIQYF.

The chain employs TRBV11-2 and TRBJ1-4; D may be TRBD1 (6 bases). CDR1 SGHAT and CDR2 FQNNGV come from the germline V gene. The CDR3 is 12 amino acids. The V end lost 5 bases, the J end lost 8 bases, and 9 bases lay between the germline ends. The CDR3 coding sequence is TGTGCCAGCAGCCCCGGACAGGAAAAACTGTTTTTT. Its protein is CASSPGQEKLFF.

This clone was seen a few times. The gene calls are TRBV2 and TRBJ2-1; 8 bases are shared with TRBD1. The ends lost 7 bases at V and 3 bases at J; junction bases unmatched: 2. Germline V CDR1 and CDR2: SNHLY, FYNNEI. This CDR3 region has 13 residues. CDR3 protein: CASNTGGYNEQFF. CDR3 nucleotides: TGTGCCAGCAACACAGGGGGCTACAATGAGCAGTTCTTC.

The V and J genes are TRBV27 and TRBJ1-4; 8 bases line up with TRBD1. The V gene's germline CDR1 is MNHEY and CDR2 SMNVEV (reference sequence). V trimming: 7 bases; J trimming: 11 bases; junction bases outside the gene matches: 12. This CDR3 is built from 14 residues. The CDR3 region is CASKTGTGATKLFF. For the CDR3, the DNA is TGTGCCAGCAAAACCGGGACAGGAGCGACCAAACTGTTTTTT.

Written as DNA, the CDR3 is TGCGCCAGCAGCCAAGGGCCGTATAATTCACCCCTCCACTTT. This translates into CASSQGPYNSPLHF. The V and J genes are TRBV4-1 and TRBJ1-6; no clear D. Germline V gene data show CDR1 as MGHRA and CDR2 as YSYEKL. This CDR3 has 14 residues. V was trimmed by 1 base and J by 4 bases, leaving 5 bases between them.

The gene calls are TRBV6-1 and TRBJ1-1; D is uncertain. Germline V gene lookup returns CDR1 MNHNS and CDR2 SASEGT. V gave up 6 bases and J gave up 4 bases, with 6 bases separating them. The CDR3 length is 11 residues. The CDR3 sequence: CASRGATEAFF. In DNA form, the CDR3 reads TGTGCCAGCAGGGGAGCCACTGAAGCTTTCTTT.

This clone was seen only once. V and J are TRBV7-9 and TRBJ2-7, with D possibly being TRBD1 (5 bases). With 5 bases removed from V and 6 bases from J, the gap between germline ends came to 11 bases. CDR1 is SEHNR, CDR2 FQNEAQ, per germline (reference sequence). The CDR3 runs to 12 residues. In nucleotides, the CDR3 is TGTGCCAGCAGCCCACCCCAGGGCGAGCAGTACTTC. Translated, it gives CASSPPQGEQYF.

The gene calls are TRBV19 and TRBJ2-1; perhaps TRBD2 as D (5 bases). There are 12 residues in the CDR3. Germline-derived CDR1 and CDR2 are LNHDA and SQIVND (reference sequence). Trimming stripped 2 bases from V and 7 bases from J, with 6 bases between. CDR3 sequence: CASSITGNEQFF. The CDR3 region has the DNA TGTGCCAGTAGTATAACGGGGAATGAGCAGTTCTTC.

J is TRBJ2-3 and V is TRBV5-1, with TRBD2 matching over 13 bases. This CDR3 is built from 20 residues. CDR1 and CDR2 (germline): SGHRS, YFSETQ. V shed 0 bases, J shed 0 bases, and the junction held 10 bases outside the gene matches. CDR3 DNA: TGCGCCAGCAGCTTGGGACTAGCGGGGGGCTCACCCGCTAGCACAGATACGCAGTATTTT. It specifies CASSLGLAGGSPASTDTQYF. Drawing the rest from reference TRBV5-1 and TRBJ2-3, the complete variable domain is KAGVTQTPRYLIKTRGQQVTLSCSPISGHRSVSWYQQTPGQGLQFLFEYFSETQRNKGNFPGRFSGRQFSNSRSEMNVSTLELGDSALYLCASSLGLAGGSPASTDTQYFGPGTRLTVL.